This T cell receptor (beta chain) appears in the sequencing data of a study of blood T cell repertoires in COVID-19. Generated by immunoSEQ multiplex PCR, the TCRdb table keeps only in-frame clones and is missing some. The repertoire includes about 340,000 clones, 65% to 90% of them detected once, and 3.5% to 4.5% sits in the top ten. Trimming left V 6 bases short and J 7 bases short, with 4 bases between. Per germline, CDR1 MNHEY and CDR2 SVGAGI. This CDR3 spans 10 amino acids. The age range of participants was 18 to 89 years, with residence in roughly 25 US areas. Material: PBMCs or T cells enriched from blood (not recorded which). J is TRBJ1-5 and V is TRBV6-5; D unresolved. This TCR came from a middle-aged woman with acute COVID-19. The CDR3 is CASSSQPQHF. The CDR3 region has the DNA TGTGCCAGCAGCTCCCAGCCCCAGCATTTT.